Included here is one T cell receptor beta chain sequence, with context. This record belongs to a study of PD-1 blockade in classical Hodgkin lymphoma. Time point denoted: cycle 4 day 1 (C4D1), after more than five weeks of nivolumab. No patient escaped relapse after autologous stem cell transplantation, and brentuximab vedotin exposure varied. This table comes from immunoSEQ multiplex PCR, and its TCRdb copy is limited to in-frame clones, with some not included. Altogether tens of thousands of clones are present, 90% being singletons, with the ten largest covering around 2.7%. This CDR3 contains 16 residues. CDR1 SGHAT and CDR2 FQNNGV come from the germline V gene. Trimming shortened V by 5 bases and J by 0 bases, and 14 bases separated the two germline ends.

V usage is TRBV11-2 and J usage is TRBJ1-5; tentatively, D is TRBD1 (5 bases). This specimen consisted of peripheral blood mononuclear cells (PBMCs), obtained before the fourth cycle of nivolumab. The origin of this receptor is a human donor with classical Hodgkin lymphoma. CDR3 protein: CASSRGTVYSNQPQHF. CDR3 nucleotide sequence: TGTGCCAGCAGCCGCGGGACGGTTTATAGCAATCAGCCCCAGCATTTT.